The 3 T cell receptor beta chains presented below share a single source sample, sequenced in a study of early T cells in non-severe SARS-CoV-2 infection. One entry per CDR3 protein, called by TCRdb with MiXCR from the 5' RACE reads. This sample yields 43,000 or so distinct CDR3 sequences, of which 4% are seen a single time; about 3% belongs to the top ten. The specimen sequenced was whole blood. The source of these receptors is an adult who was a healthcare worker with PCR-confirmed SARS-CoV-2 infection or an uninfected control (not recorded which).

This clonotype was seen repeatedly, ten times or more. The chain links TRBV27 to TRBJ1-6, with 10 positions matching TRBD1. Germline assignment: CDR1 MNHEY and CDR2 SMNVEV (reference sequence). Germline trimming cut 6 bases from V and 9 bases from J; bases unmatched to any gene: 8. CDR3 size: 15 residues. In nucleotides, the CDR3 is TGTGCCAGCAGAAGACAGGGGGCGCTTGGTTCACCCCTCCACTTT. It yields the protein CASRRQGALGSPLHF.

For the CDR3, the DNA is TGTGCCACCAGCAGAGACGGACAGGCTCCTTTTCTCGAGCAGTACTTC. Amino acid sequence: CATSRDGQAPFLEQYF. The genes are TRBV15 and TRBJ2-7; 7 bases are shared with TRBD1. Trimming took 0 bases from V and 6 from J; bases not matched to a gene: 11. The CDR3 consists of 16 residues. Germline-derived CDR1 and CDR2 are LNHNV and YYDKDF (reference sequence).

This clonotype has at least ten counts. The chain couples TRBV6-5 to TRBJ2-7; TRBD1 matches 9 bases. This CDR3 contains 15 residues. With V trimmed by 11 bases and J by 6 bases, 17 bases remained unmatched. CDR1 and CDR2 (germline): MNHEY, SVGAGI. CDR3 bases: TGTGCCGGGCCTTTTCCGGGACAGGGAGGCGCCGAGCAGTACTTC. Translation gives CAGPFPGQGGAEQYF.